Following are 20 T cell receptor beta chains from one sample sequenced in a study of cytomegalovirus exposure and HLA in healthy donors. Produced via immunoSEQ multiplex PCR; TCRdb's table is partial and in-frame only. The data contain 130,000 or so clones, under 90% of them seen just once; the ten biggest clones take up about 3.7%. The sample consisted of PBMCs. These receptors originate from a man aged 25-45 years in good health and CMV-seronegative.

The chain couples TRBV7-9 to TRBJ2-1; 8 bases line up with TRBD1. The CDR3 loop spans 14 amino acids. Trimming removed 5 bases from V and 8 bases from J; junction bases left unmatched: 8. Germline CDR1 and CDR2: SEHNR and FQNEAQ (reference sequence). The CDR3 sequence: CASSGHRGSDEQFF. The CDR3 DNA reads TGTGCCAGCAGCGGTCACAGGGGGTCGGATGAGCAGTTCTTC.

The chain combines TRBV7-9 with TRBJ2-3, with 7 bases lining up with TRBD2. The CDR3 has 15 amino acids. Germline CDR1 reads SEHNR; CDR2 reads FQNEAQ (reference sequence). V lost 5 bases, J lost 2 bases, and 7 bases stayed unmatched. DNA of the CDR3: TGTGCCAGCAGCGTGGACGGGAGGCCCACAGATACGCAGTATTTT. It specifies CASSVDGRPTDTQYF. Full variable domain (rest looked up from reference TRBV7-9 and TRBJ2-3): DTGVSQNPRHKITKRGQNVTFRCDPISEHNRLYWYRQTLGQGPEFLTYFQNEAQLEKSRLLSDRFSAERPKGSFSTLEIQRTEQGDSAMYLCASSVDGRPTDTQYFGPGTRLTVL.

J is TRBJ1-5 and V is TRBV28; no reliable D call. The CDR3 sequence is 14 residues long. Germline assignment: CDR1 MDHEN and CDR2 SYDVKM. The V end lost 7 bases, the J end lost 1 base, and 11 bases lay between the germline ends. CDR3 in DNA: TGTGCCAGCAACGGGGTAAGGAGCAATCAGCCCCAGCATTTT. Translation gives CASNGVRSNQPQHF.

The rearrangement uses TRBV19 and TRBJ2-5, with a possible D match to TRBD2 (5 bases). Trimming stripped 3 bases from V and 7 bases from J, with 18 bases between. The CDR3 contains 15 residues. Germline values: CDR1 LNHDA, CDR2 SQIVND (reference sequence). The CDR3, as DNA: TGTGCCAGTAGTATTCCGGGCCCCAACCGGGGGACCCAGTACTTC. Its translation: CASSIPGPNRGTQYF.

The chain employs TRBV19 and TRBJ1-5; no clear D gene. Germline-derived CDR1 and CDR2 are LNHDA and SQIVND (reference sequence). V was shortened by 6 bases and J by 6 bases, with 12 bases between the two germline ends. The CDR3 has 13 amino acids. DNA for the CDR3: TGTGCCAGTAGCCGGGGAGATCGTCAGCCCCAGCATTTT. This sequence encodes CASSRGDRQPQHF.

CDR3 in DNA: TGTGCCATCAGTGATACACCCGAGGACACTGAAGCTTTCTTT. Its translation is CAISDTPEDTEAFF. The rearrangement links TRBV10-3 to TRBJ1-1; no reliable D call. In germline, CDR1 is ENHRY, CDR2 SYGVKD. The V gene lost 3 bases and the J gene lost 3 bases, with 11 bases spanning the gap. The CDR3 length is 14 residues.

The chain links TRBV2 to TRBJ2-3, with D perhaps TRBD2 (5 bases). CDR1 and CDR2 from the germline V gene are SNHLY and FYNNEI. CDR3 length: 13 residues. Trimming took off 9 bases at V and 3 bases at J, with 13 bases between the two ends. DNA for the CDR3: TGTGCCAGGGAACCTAGCAGGACAGATACGCAGTATTTT. This translates into CAREPSRTDTQYF.

This clone has a single count. V is TRBV11-2 and J is TRBJ2-1, with 10 bases lining up with TRBD2. The CDR3 spans 16 residues. Trimming at V came to 1 base and at J to 8 bases, leaving 8 bases not matched to a gene. The germline V gene encodes CDR1 SGHAT and CDR2 FQNNGV. The CDR3 DNA reads as TGTGCCAGCAGCTTAGTAATAGCGGGGGGCTGGCATGAGCAGTTCTTC. It is translated as CASSLVIAGGWHEQFF.

The rearrangement joins TRBV7-2 to TRBJ2-5, with D possibly TRBD1 on 6 matching bases. V gave up 6 bases and J gave up 4 bases, with 9 bases separating them. Looked up from germline, CDR1 is SGHTA and CDR2 is FQGNSA. The CDR3 sequence is 12 residues long. CDR3 in amino acids: CASSLGAETQYF. CDR3 bases: TGTGCCAGCAGTTTGGGGGCAGAGACCCAGTACTTC.

The genes are TRBV4-1 and TRBJ2-1; 11 bases map to TRBD2. Germline V gene sequence: CDR1 MGHRA, CDR2 YSYEKL. The CDR3 has 16 amino acids. Trimming removed 1 base from V and 5 bases from J; junction bases left unmatched: 4. This CDR3 is CASSQVELAGDNEQFF. The CDR3 DNA sequence: TGCGCCAGCAGCCAAGTTGAACTAGCGGGGGACAATGAGCAGTTCTTC.

CDR3 sequence reads: CAAKQDPMNTEAFF. In DNA form, the CDR3 reads TGTGCCGCCAAACAGGACCCCATGAACACTGAAGCTTTCTTT. This sequence joins TRBV6-1 and TRBJ1-1; possible D gene TRBD1, 5 bases. The germline V and J ends were trimmed by 11 bases and 0 bases, with 16 bases remaining between them. The CDR3 extends over 14 amino acids. Per the germline V gene, CDR1 is MNHNS and CDR2 is SASEGT.

V is TRBV4-3 and J is TRBJ1-6; 8 bases fit TRBD1. The CDR3 extends over 15 amino acids. Germline values: CDR1 LGHNA, CDR2 YSLEER. Unmatched junction bases numbered 3, after V lost 2 bases and J lost 6 bases. CDR3 nucleotides: TGCGCCAGCAGCCAACGGACAGGGATTAATTCACCCCTCCACTTT. It specifies CASSQRTGINSPLHF.

Written as DNA, the CDR3 is TGCAGCGTTGAAGGGGCCAGCCCCGGCTACGAGCAGTACTTC. Amino acid sequence: CSVEGASPGYEQYF. The chain combines TRBV29-1 with TRBJ2-7; no definite D call. V was clipped by 1 base and J by 3 bases, with 13 bases between them. The germline V gene encodes CDR1 SQVTM and CDR2 ANQGSEA. The CDR3 runs to 14 residues.

The J gene is TRBJ2-3, the V gene TRBV2, with TRBD1 matching 9 bases. After removal of 11 bases from V and 2 bases from J, the junction contained 5 bases not matched to a gene. CDR1 SNHLY and CDR2 FYNNEI come from the germline V gene. CDR3 length: 13 amino acids. CDR3: CAGDRGITDTQYF. The CDR3 DNA follows: TGTGCCGGAGACAGGGGGATCACAGATACGCAGTATTTT.

Of note for this clone: One end of the junction fails to match germline, which may point to a read error. V and J are TRBV29-1 and TRBJ2-2; D possibly corresponds to TRBD1 (5 bases). The germline CDR1 and CDR2 sequences are SQVTM and ANQGSEA. The CDR3 has 13 residues. This chain's CDR3 is CSAEQENTGELFF. The CDR3 DNA reads as TGCAGCGCTGAACAGGAGAACACCGGGGAGCTGTTTTTT.

The J gene is TRBJ1-5, the V gene TRBV15; tentative D call: TRBD1 (6 bases). Deletions cut 1 base from V and 0 bases from J, with 19 bases between. The CDR3 is 19 residues long. Per germline, CDR1 LNHNV and CDR2 YYDKDF (reference sequence). The chain's CDR3 is CATSRGVGRGRYSNQPQHF. The CDR3 region has the DNA TGTGCCACCAGCAGAGGAGTGGGCAGGGGACGTTATAGCAATCAGCCCCAGCATTTT.

J is TRBJ2-1 and V is TRBV6-5; 7 positions agree with TRBD2. V trimming: 10 bases; J trimming: 3 bases; junction bases outside the gene matches: 6. The CDR3 spans 13 residues. Germline CDR1 MNHEY, CDR2 SVGAGI. DNA for the CDR3: TGTGCCACCAGCGGGGTTGGCTACAATGAGCAGTTCTTC. Encoded protein: CATSGVGYNEQFF.

This clone appeared once. The J gene is TRBJ2-7, the V gene TRBV6-5, with TRBD1 identical over 7 bases. J lost 2 bases, V lost 6 bases, and 4 bases had no gene match. The V gene's germline CDR1 is MNHEY and CDR2 SVGAGI. There are 13 residues in the CDR3. The chain's CDR3 is CASRLTGAYEQYF. The CDR3 DNA reads as TGTGCCAGCAGACTTACAGGGGCCTACGAGCAGTACTTC.

This chain joins TRBV29-1 and TRBJ1-1, with a weak D call TRBD1 (5 bases). CDR3 length: 15 amino acids. Germline values: CDR1 SQVTM, CDR2 ANQGSEA. With 5 bases removed from V and 1 base from J, the gap between germline ends came to 17 bases. CDR3 in amino acids: CSVINIGVGNTEAFF. The CDR3 DNA reads TGCAGCGTTATTAATATAGGGGTGGGGAACACTGAAGCTTTCTTT. Filled out from reference TRBV29-1 and TRBJ1-1, the complete variable domain reads SAVISQKPSRDICQRGTSLTIQCQVDSQVTMMFWYRQQPGQSLTLIATANQGSEATYESGFVIDKFPISRPNLTFSTLTVSNMSPEDSSIYLCSVINIGVGNTEAFFGQGTRLTVV.

The V call is TRBV4-2, the J call TRBJ2-7; unclear D gene. The CDR3 has 15 amino acids. Germline V gene sequence: CDR1 LGHNA, CDR2 YNFKEQ. The V gene lost 0 bases and the J gene lost 8 bases, with 17 bases spanning the gap. The CDR3, as DNA: TGTGCCAGCAGCCAAGATTTGGTTAGCTCGTCTCAGCAGTACTTC. It specifies CASSQDLVSSSQQYF.